These 30 T cell receptor beta chains were all obtained from the same sample, sequenced in a study of CD4 T cells in relation to SARS-CoV-2 and coronaviruses. Sequencing was performed with immunoSEQ multiplex PCR; in TCRdb, only in-frame clones are kept and a portion is missing. This repertoire shows about 37,000 clones, under 90% found once; its top ten account for more than 3.5%. These TCRs' antigens remain unknown. Sequencing was done on a sample of naive CD4+ T cells from PBMCs, cultured in vitro. The sample's subset: naive CD4+ T cells isolated by negative enrichment. The receptor source for this set is an adult with COVID-19.

The chain links TRBV10-3 to TRBJ2-2, with a weak D call TRBD1 (5 bases). Deletions cut 8 bases from V and 5 bases from J, with 15 bases between. Germline CDR1 reads ENHRY; CDR2 reads SYGVKD. This CDR3 region has 14 residues. The CDR3 nucleotides are TGTGCCATCGCGCGTACAGGTGATACCGGGGAGCTGTTTTTT. Residues: CAIARTGDTGELFF.

The chain employs TRBV6-6 and TRBJ1-5; no definite D call. With 10 bases removed from V and 0 bases from J, the gap between germline ends came to 10 bases. Germline loops: CDR1 MNHNY, CDR2 SVGAGI (reference sequence). The length of the CDR3 is 13 residues. Written as DNA, the CDR3 is TGTGCCACCTCAGACACTAGCAATCAGCCCCAGCATTTT. Translated, it gives CATSDTSNQPQHF.

The CDR3 nucleotides read TGTGCCAGCAGCTTGGTAGGGGGCTTGACAGATACGCAGTATTTT. Residues: CASSLVGGLTDTQYF. The V and J genes are TRBV7-8 and TRBJ2-3, with 7 bases matching TRBD1. Trimming removed 3 bases from V and 3 bases from J; junction bases left unmatched: 6. Germline CDR1 and CDR2: SGHVS and FQNEAQ. CDR3 length: 15 residues.

The gene calls are TRBV10-3 and TRBJ2-1; 9 nucleotides align to TRBD2. V lost 0 bases and J lost 3; bases outside the gene matches: 6. The CDR3 covers 17 residues. The germline V gene encodes CDR1 ENHRY and CDR2 SYGVKD. The CDR3 region is CAISESQTSGSYNEQFF. In nucleotides, the CDR3 is TGTGCCATCAGTGAGTCCCAGACTAGCGGCAGCTACAATGAGCAGTTCTTC.

In its sample, this clone was seen a few times. The J gene is TRBJ2-7, the V gene TRBV4-3; 8 bases line up with TRBD2. Germline lookup yields CDR1 LGHNA and CDR2 YSLEER. The CDR3 is made up of 20 amino acids. V was pared by 3 bases and J by 3 bases, with 22 bases of the junction left unmatched. CDR3 sequence: CASSQAYRGADSGESYEQYF. In DNA, the CDR3 is TGCGCCAGCAGCCAGGCCTACCGGGGGGCTGATAGCGGGGAAAGCTACGAGCAGTACTTC.

This clone occurred a few times. The chain combines TRBV2 with TRBJ2-1; TRBD2 matches 10 bases. Trimming at V came to 10 bases and at J to 0 bases, leaving 18 bases not matched to a gene. This CDR3 has 19 amino acids. Germline CDR1 is SNHLY and CDR2 is FYNNEI. DNA of the CDR3: TGTGCCACCCAAGACTATGGACTAGCGGAAAAGAGCTCCTACAATGAGCAGTTCTTC. Translation: CATQDYGLAEKSSYNEQFF.

V and J are TRBV2 and TRBJ2-3; D is unclear. V was clipped by 1 base and J by 7 bases, with 3 bases between them. CDR3 length: 11 amino acids. CDR1 is SNHLY, CDR2 FYNNEI, per germline. The CDR3 reads CASSEGNTQYF. In nucleotides, the CDR3 is TGTGCCAGCAGTGAAGGGAATACGCAGTATTTT.

The V gene is TRBV12-3 or TRBV12-4, the J gene TRBJ2-3; D may correspond to TRBD1 or TRBD2 (5 bases each). V was clipped by 6 bases and J by 4 bases, with 11 bases between them. The CDR3 runs 13 residues. The CDR3 nucleotides read TGTGCCAGCAGGAGGGGTGGGGCAGATACGCAGTATTTT. Its protein is CASRRGGADTQYF.

The chain combines TRBV28 with TRBJ1-5, with D uncertain. The CDR3 sequence is 16 residues long. Germline V gives CDR1 MDHEN, CDR2 SYDVKM. The V gene lost 2 bases and the J gene lost 11 bases, with 22 bases spanning the gap. The CDR3 DNA reads TGTGCCAGCAGTTTAGAAGCCATTATCAGCTCCTCGACCCAGCATTTT. Protein: CASSLEAIISSSTQHF.

The chain has TRBV10-2 and TRBJ2-7; a weak D match, TRBD2 (7 bases). The CDR3 sequence is 14 residues long. Between the trimmed V and J ends, which lost 5 bases and 2 bases, there was a span of 13 bases. Germline assignment: CDR1 WSHSY and CDR2 SAAADI. In DNA form, the CDR3 reads TGCGCCAGCAGTTTTCGGGGGGCCACCTACGAGCAGTACTTC. This sequence encodes CASSFRGATYEQYF.

V and J are TRBV27 and TRBJ2-3; D call uncertain. With 7 bases removed from V and 5 bases from J, the gap between germline ends came to 16 bases. The CDR3 covers 14 residues. CDR1 and CDR2 (germline): MNHEY, SMNVEV (reference sequence). The CDR3 reads CASTLGSSGDTQYF. The CDR3 DNA sequence: TGTGCCAGCACCCTAGGGTCCTCAGGAGATACGCAGTATTTT.

V gene TRBV19 combines with J gene TRBJ2-1; 10 bases are a match to TRBD2. The CDR3 is 15 residues long. CDR1 is LNHDA and CDR2 is SQIVND in the germline V gene (reference sequence). After removal of 2 bases from V and 9 bases from J, the junction contained 7 bases not matched to a gene. The CDR3 DNA reads as TGTGCCAGTAGTATAAGAAGCGGGAGGGCTGGTGAGCAGTTCTTC. Translated, it gives CASSIRSGRAGEQFF.

The chain couples TRBV7-9 to TRBJ2-5; TRBD2 aligns across 8 bases. The germline V gene encodes CDR1 SEHNR and CDR2 FQNEAQ (reference sequence). J lost 5 bases, V lost 1 base, and 3 bases had no gene match. CDR3 length: 14 amino acids. CDR3 DNA sequence: TGTGCCAGCAGCTTAGGAGGCGGGGGGGAGACCCAGTACTTC. As protein: CASSLGGGGETQYF.

The rearrangement joins TRBV7-6 to TRBJ2-1; 15 bases agree with TRBD2. Per germline, CDR1 SGHVS and CDR2 FNYEAQ. V lost 5 bases and J lost 2; bases outside the gene matches: 13. The CDR3 loop spans 20 amino acids. The CDR3 is CASSRESGTSGRRAYNEQFF. The DNA of the CDR3 is TGTGCCAGCAGCCGCGAATCCGGGACTAGCGGGAGGCGCGCCTACAATGAGCAGTTCTTC.

A few counts support this clone. The chain is built from TRBV11-2 and TRBJ1-1; no definite D call. The germline V and J ends were trimmed by 1 base and 8 bases, with 14 bases remaining between them. This CDR3 is 14 amino acids long. The germline V gene has CDR1 SGHAT and CDR2 FQNNGV. The CDR3, as DNA: TGTGCCAGCAGCTTAGTAAGACGAGGTCTCGAAGCTTTCTTT. Amino acids: CASSLVRRGLEAFF.

J is TRBJ1-4 and V is TRBV18; D remains unclear. The CDR3 has 13 residues. Germline V gene lookup returns CDR1 KGHSH and CDR2 LQKENI. The ends were cut back, 2 bases at V and 8 bases at J, with 9 bases in the middle. In DNA form, the CDR3 reads TGTGCCAGCTCACCAGACGGAGGAGAAAAACTGTTTTTT. Its protein is CASSPDGGEKLFF.

This clone has only a few counts. This chain joins TRBV19 and TRBJ1-5; D gene ambiguous. Germline V CDR1 and CDR2: LNHDA, SQIVND (reference sequence). Deletions cut 3 bases from V and 2 bases from J, with 11 bases between. This CDR3 region has 15 residues. The CDR3 is CASSMFPGGNQPQHF. For the CDR3, the DNA is TGTGCCAGTAGTATGTTCCCTGGGGGCAATCAGCCCCAGCATTTT.

The gene calls are TRBV7-3 and TRBJ1-2; no definite D call. CDR3 length: 12 residues. The germline V gene encodes CDR1 SGHTA and CDR2 FQGTGA. The ends were cut back, 5 bases at V and 4 bases at J, with 8 bases in the middle. The CDR3 DNA follows: TGTGCCAGCAGCCCCGTCTTCTATGGCTACACCTTC. This sequence encodes CASSPVFYGYTF.

The rearrangement joins TRBV4-2 to TRBJ2-1; D is unclear. The V end lost 0 bases, the J end lost 9 bases, and 12 bases lay between the germline ends. The length of the CDR3 is 14 residues. Germline V CDR1 and CDR2: LGHNA, YNFKEQ. The CDR3 nucleotides read TGTGCCAGCAGCCAAGATACCCAAGTCAGTGAGCAGTTCTTC. Its translation is CASSQDTQVSEQFF.

The V and J genes are TRBV25-1 and TRBJ2-7; D gene ambiguous. The CDR3 is 13 amino acids. The V end was cut by 0 bases, the J end by 3 bases, with 6 bases between. The germline V gene has CDR1 MGHDK and CDR2 SYGVNS. The CDR3 reads CASSEYNSYEQYF. DNA of the CDR3: TGTGCCAGCAGTGAATATAACAGCTACGAGCAGTACTTC.

This clone was seen once. J is TRBJ1-2 and V is TRBV28; no clear D. The CDR3 has 14 residues. Germline CDR1 MDHEN, CDR2 SYDVKM. Trimming removed 6 bases from V and 4 bases from J, with 15 bases in between. The CDR3 sequence: CASSPPGYAYGYTF. DNA for the CDR3: TGTGCCAGCAGCCCCCCCGGGTACGCCTATGGCTACACCTTC.

This chain links TRBV5-8 with TRBJ2-7, with D perhaps given as TRBD1 or TRBD2 (6 bases each). This CDR3 spans 18 amino acids. From germline, CDR1 is SGHTS and CDR2 YDEGEE. V was pared by 4 bases and J by 7 bases, with 30 bases between. The CDR3 region is CASSTRPGQTGTDPEQYF. The CDR3 nucleotides are TGTGCCAGCAGCACACGGCCGGGGCAAACAGGGACTGACCCGGAGCAGTACTTC.

The chain uses TRBV6-5 and TRBJ1-2; no clear D. CDR1 is MNHEY and CDR2 is SVGAGI in the germline V gene. Trimming took off 0 bases at V and 8 bases at J, with 13 bases between the two ends. The CDR3 consists of 14 residues. CDR3 region: CASSYSGKRRGYTF. The CDR3, as DNA: TGTGCCAGCAGTTACTCGGGGAAAAGGAGAGGCTACACCTTC.

The rearrangement uses TRBV7-9 and TRBJ2-1; tentative D call: TRBD2 (6 bases). This CDR3 region has 17 residues. CDR1 is SEHNR, CDR2 FQNEAQ, per germline (reference sequence). V lost 5 bases to trimming and J lost 4 bases, with 21 bases between them. CDR3 loop: CASSRGRGGSSYNEQFF. The DNA for the CDR3 is TGTGCCAGCAGCCGCGGACGGGGAGGTTCGTCATACAATGAGCAGTTCTTC.

The rearrangement joins TRBV9 to TRBJ2-1, with D possibly being TRBD1 (5 bases). V gave up 2 bases and J gave up 7 bases, with 28 bases separating them. The CDR3 has 19 amino acids. Germline-derived CDR1 and CDR2 are SGDLS and YYNGEE. The DNA for the CDR3 is TGTGCCAGCAGCGTCGCCGCCGGTGGGTCTGGGGTGAGACAGAATGAGCAGTTCTTC. Translated: CASSVAAGGSGVRQNEQFF.

This clone has only a few counts. The CDR3 loop reads CASIPGLGETGELFF. In DNA, the CDR3 is TGTGCCAGTATACCGGGACTAGGGGAGACCGGGGAGCTGTTTTTT. The chain uses TRBV28 and TRBJ2-2, with 8 nucleotides matching TRBD2. The CDR3 is made up of 15 amino acids. Germline V CDR1 and CDR2: MDHEN, SYDVKM. The J segment lost 5 bases and the V segment lost 9 bases, leaving 11 bases of the junction unmatched.

This chain joins TRBV11-3 and TRBJ2-1, with TRBD2 matching over 9 bases. V trimming: 5 bases; J trimming: 1 base; junction bases outside the gene matches: 3. Germline V gene lookup returns CDR1 SGHNT and CDR2 YENEEA. The CDR3 runs 15 residues. CDR3 sequence (DNA): TGTGCCAGCAGCCCGCTAGCGGGATCCTACAATGAGCAGTTCTTC. It specifies CASSPLAGSYNEQFF.

This chain uses TRBV3-1 (or the pseudogene TRBV3-2) with TRBJ2-3; a possible D gene is TRBD2 (6 bases). V shed 6 bases and J shed 0 bases, with 10 bases lying between them. Germline V gene lookup returns CDR1 LGHDT and CDR2 YNNKEL (reference sequence). This CDR3 has 14 amino acids. The CDR3 DNA is TGTGCCAGCAGTCGCACTAGCAGCACAGATACGCAGTATTTT. Its protein is CASSRTSSTDTQYF.

The chain has TRBV7-2 and TRBJ2-5; unclear D gene. The CDR3 extends over 13 amino acids. Germline V gene data show CDR1 as SGHTA and CDR2 as FQGNSA. With 2 bases removed from V and 5 bases from J, the gap between germline ends came to 9 bases. This CDR3 is CASSLFGRETQYF. The CDR3 DNA reads TGTGCCAGCAGCTTATTTGGTCGGGAGACCCAGTACTTC.

This chain links TRBV12-3 or TRBV12-4 with TRBJ2-5; D remains unclear. There are 12 residues in the CDR3. Between the trimmed V and J ends, which lost 5 bases and 1 base, there was a span of 5 bases. The CDR3 coding sequence is TGTGCCAGCAGTCCCACCCAAGAGACCCAGTACTTC. The encoded protein is CASSPTQETQYF.